The T cell receptor beta chain under discussion was sequenced for a study of blood T cell repertoires in COVID-19. This CDR3 has 16 residues. Germline CDR1 and CDR2: MNHNS and SASEGT. The ends were cut back, 4 bases at V and 5 bases at J, with 17 bases in the middle. Sequencing used immunoSEQ multiplex PCR; TCRdb keeps in-frame clones, though not all of them. The sample lists roughly 200,000 clones; 88% were seen once. This chain connects TRBV6-1 to TRBJ2-2; D is perhaps TRBD2 (5 bases). The clonotype comes from a woman aged 25-40 years who had recovered from COVID-19. What was sequenced was PBMCs or T cells enriched from blood (not recorded which). The CDR3 DNA reads as TGTGCCAGCAGTGTAAAGGGCCACCCGGGGACCGGGGAGCTGTTTTTT. Protein: CASSVKGHPGTGELFF.